This TCR beta chain was documented in a study of shared clonotypes between healthy human individuals. About the research overall: Aged between 18 and 49, the donors were a couple of women and three men.

Here immunoSEQ multiplex PCR was the method, and the copy in TCRdb shows in-frame clones only, minus some. The sample holds around 370,000 clones, around 96% seen once. CDR1 and CDR2 (germline): MDHEN, SYDVKM. The CDR3 spans 15 residues. V shed 3 bases and J shed 1 base, with 9 bases lying between them. The TCR originated in a man aged 25-45 years in good health. What was sequenced was memory CD8+ T cells sorted from blood. The subset denotes: CD45RO+ cells pooled with CCR7-negative TemRA cells. V usage is TRBV28 and J usage is TRBJ2-2; no clear D. Written as DNA, the CDR3 is TGTGCCAGCAGTTTTGTAGGGATGAACACCGGGGAGCTGTTTTTT. This gives the protein CASSFVGMNTGELFF.